This T cell receptor (beta chain) was observed in a study of cytotoxic CD8 clonotypes in ibrutinib-treated CLL. This clone occurred once. What it binds is not known. This table comes from immunoSEQ multiplex PCR, and its TCRdb copy is limited to in-frame clones, with some not included. This table has some 350,000 clones, 67% appearing once. Broader study findings: Clonality increased at ibrutinib response and stayed stable in sustained remission. At progression, however, it fell back toward baseline.

Germline CDR1 SGHTA, CDR2 FQGTGA. Trimming took 5 bases from V and 4 from J; bases not matched to a gene: 5. CDR3 length: 15 residues. The source was PBMCs, collected after 36 months of ibrutinib treatment. The clonotype comes from a human donor with chronic lymphocytic leukemia. The V call is TRBV7-3, the J call TRBJ2-1; TRBD2 aligns across 10 bases. The CDR3 protein is CASSPGLAPYNEQFF. The CDR3 DNA reads TGTGCCAGCAGCCCGGGACTAGCGCCTTACAATGAGCAGTTCTTC.